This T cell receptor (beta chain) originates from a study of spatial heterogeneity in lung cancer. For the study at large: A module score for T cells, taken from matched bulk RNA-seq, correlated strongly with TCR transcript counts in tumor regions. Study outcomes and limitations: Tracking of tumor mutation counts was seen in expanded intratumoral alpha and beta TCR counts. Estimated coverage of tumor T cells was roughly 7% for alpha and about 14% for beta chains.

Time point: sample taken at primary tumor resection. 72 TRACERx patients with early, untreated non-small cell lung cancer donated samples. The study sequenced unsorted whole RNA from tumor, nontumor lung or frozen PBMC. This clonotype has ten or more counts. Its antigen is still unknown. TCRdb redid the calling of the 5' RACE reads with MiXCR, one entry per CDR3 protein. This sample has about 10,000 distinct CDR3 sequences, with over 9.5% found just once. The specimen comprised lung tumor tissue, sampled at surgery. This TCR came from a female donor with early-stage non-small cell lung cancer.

The CDR3 region has the DNA TGTGCCAGCAGCTTGATGGGGGAAGTAATGGGATACACCTTC. This encodes CASSLMGEVMGYTF. The genes are TRBV5-5 and TRBJ1-2; D may be TRBD1 (5 bases). This CDR3 has 14 residues. Germline V gene data show CDR1 as SGHKS and CDR2 as YYEKEE (reference sequence). With 1 base removed from V and 11 bases from J, the gap between germline ends came to 18 bases.